This T cell receptor beta chain was documented in a study of human T cells and chemical hapten exposure. General study findings and limits: Expanded TCRs showed more large CDR3 clusters than pre-sensitization or healthy control sets.

In TCRdb, the RACE reads were re-called with MiXCR into one record per CDR3 protein. This sample carries tens of thousands of distinct CDR3 sequences, 9.6% of them seen once, and the ten largest clones take 3.6%. This clonotype was observed many times. No antigen is known for it. The V and J ends lost 5 bases and 6 bases, in that order; junction bases with no gene match: 5. Germline-derived CDR1 and CDR2 are KGHDR and SFDVKD. This CDR3 region has 14 residues. This sample's time point: pre-sensitization, week 0. Treatment of the sample: therapeutic diphenylcyclopropenone sensitization with weekly scalp DPC.

Sequencing used whole blood, obtained in connection with sensitization to the hapten diphenylcyclopropenone (DPC). V usage is TRBV24-1 and J usage is TRBJ2-2, with 7 bases that match TRBD2. The origin of this receptor is a woman in her forties with alopecia areata. Some clones in this sample may be carry-over from other donors' samples. The CDR3 nucleotides are TGTGCCACCAGTGGAGGGAGGGTAGCCGGGGAGCTGTTTTTT. Translation: CATSGGRVAGELFF.